One sample yielded the 13 T cell receptor beta chains listed below, sequenced in a study of blood T cell repertoires in COVID-19. The protocol was immunoSEQ multiplex PCR, while the TCRdb copy is restricted to in-frame clones and leaves out a portion. The sample includes 150,000 to 200,000 clones, 88% of them seen just once. Sequenced sample: peripheral blood. The receptors originated from a human donor in a cohort sampled during active COVID-19.

This chain connects TRBV10-3 to TRBJ2-5; 13 bases match TRBD2. V shed 4 bases, J shed 5 bases, and the junction held 7 bases outside the gene matches. The CDR3 is 16 amino acids. The germline gives CDR1 ENHRY, CDR2 SYGVKD. CDR3 region: CAISGTSGGGLETQYF. CDR3 bases: TGTGCCATCAGTGGCACTAGCGGGGGGGGCCTTGAGACCCAGTACTTC.

The CDR3 is CATSDQGQGSRETQYF. Written as DNA, the CDR3 is TGTGCCACCAGTGACCAAGGACAGGGATCTAGGGAGACCCAGTACTTC. The V and J genes are TRBV24-1 and TRBJ2-5, with 8 bases matching TRBD1. CDR3 length: 16 residues. Losses at the gene ends were 4 bases for V and 5 bases for J; bases not matched to a gene: 11. Looked up from germline, CDR1 is KGHDR and CDR2 is SFDVKD.

The chain links TRBV7-9 to TRBJ2-5; 11 bases match TRBD2. The length of the CDR3 is 13 residues. The V and J ends lost 9 bases and 4 bases, in that order; junction bases with no gene match: 4. CDR1 is SEHNR and CDR2 is FQNEAQ in the germline V gene (reference sequence). The CDR3 sequence: CASSGRAGETQYF. For the CDR3, the DNA is TGTGCCAGTAGCGGGAGGGCCGGAGAGACCCAGTACTTC.

V usage is TRBV4-3 and J usage is TRBJ2-7, with D tentatively TRBD1 (5 bases). CDR3 length: 14 residues. The germline gives CDR1 LGHNA, CDR2 YSLEER. V gave up 1 base and J gave up 7 bases, with 14 bases separating them. The CDR3 is CASSQGAGKGEQYF. DNA of the CDR3: TGCGCCAGCAGCCAAGGGGCAGGGAAGGGGGAGCAGTACTTC.

The chain uses TRBV27 and TRBJ1-6; TRBD1 aligns across 9 bases. The CDR3 runs 16 residues. Trimming removed 7 bases from V and 9 bases from J; junction bases left unmatched: 13. The germline CDR1 and CDR2 sequences are MNHEY and SMNVEV (reference sequence). CDR3 sequence (DNA): TGTGCCAGCACCCAATCGTCGGGACAGGGTTTTTCACCCCTCCACTTT. This gives the protein CASTQSSGQGFSPLHF.

The table lists this clone with a count of one. The chain is built from TRBV29-1 and TRBJ2-5; D is perhaps TRBD2 (5 bases). Trimming cost V 4 bases and J 7 bases, with 13 bases left between them. The CDR3 consists of 12 residues. CDR1 SQVTM and CDR2 ANQGSEA come from the germline V gene. As DNA, the CDR3 is TGCAGCGTTGTTCGGGGTTTGGCGACCCAGTACTTC. Amino acids: CSVVRGLATQYF.

The rearrangement uses TRBV18 and TRBJ2-3; 9 nucleotides align to TRBD1. Germline lookup yields CDR1 KGHSH and CDR2 LQKENI. CDR3 length: 14 amino acids. With V trimmed by 5 bases and J by 4 bases, 4 bases remained unmatched. The CDR3 DNA reads TGTGCCAGCTCAGGGACAGGGTCCCCAGATACGCAGTATTTT. This gives the protein CASSGTGSPDTQYF.

The chain joins TRBV2 to TRBJ1-1, with a possible D match to TRBD1 (6 bases). Between the trimmed V and J ends, which lost 4 bases and 2 bases, there was a span of 11 bases. Germline-derived CDR1 and CDR2 are SNHLY and FYNNEI. CDR3 length equals 14 residues. The CDR3 loop reads CASSGDTRNTEAFF. In DNA, the CDR3 is TGTGCCAGCAGTGGGGACACCAGAAACACTGAAGCTTTCTTT. The whole variable domain, remainder taken from reference TRBV2 and TRBJ1-1, is EPEVTQTPSHQVTQMGQEVILRCVPISNHLYFYWYRQILGQKVEFLVSFYNNEISEKSEIFDDQFSVERPDGSNFTLKIRSTKLEDSAMYFCASSGDTRNTEAFFGQGTRLTVV.

The chain recombines TRBV5-4 with TRBJ2-1, with 10 bases lining up with TRBD2. V was clipped by 2 bases and J by 3 bases; unmatched bases: 2. Looked up from germline, CDR1 is SGHNT and CDR2 is YYREEE (reference sequence). This CDR3 has 15 residues. The CDR3 protein is CASSFGTSDYNEQFF. The CDR3 DNA sequence: TGTGCCAGCAGCTTCGGGACTAGCGACTACAATGAGCAGTTCTTC.

The rearrangement joins TRBV23-1 to TRBJ1-6; TRBD1 might be the D (5 bases). TRBV23-1 is identified as an open reading frame with a role that is uncertain. V gave up 6 bases and J gave up 7 bases, with 19 bases separating them. The CDR3 consists of 16 residues. CDR3 bases: TGCGCCAGCAGCCCAAGTAAGCGACAGAAGAATTCACCCCTCCACTTT. This gives the protein CASSPSKRQKNSPLHF.

CDR3 protein: CAWRLSVGQHNSPLHF. The CDR3 bases are TGTGCCTGGAGGTTATCAGTGGGACAGCATAATTCACCCCTCCACTTT. This rearrangement joins TRBV30 to TRBJ1-6; 7 bases are a match to TRBD1. The germline CDR1 and CDR2 sequences are GTSNPN and SVGIG (reference sequence). The CDR3 is 16 residues long. Germline trimming cut 3 bases from V and 5 bases from J; bases unmatched to any gene: 10.

The V and J genes are TRBV28 and TRBJ1-2, with D perhaps matching TRBD1 (5 bases). V lost 7 bases and J 4 bases, leaving 16 bases between the germline ends. CDR1 and CDR2 from the germline V gene are MDHEN and SYDVKM. This CDR3 contains 14 residues. CDR3 loop: CASIQGSRSYGYTF. In DNA form, the CDR3 reads TGTGCCAGCATCCAGGGAAGTAGAAGCTATGGCTACACCTTC.

The chain employs TRBV7-9 and TRBJ2-1, with a possible D match to TRBD1 (5 bases). The germline gives CDR1 SEHNR, CDR2 FQNEAQ (reference sequence). The CDR3 contains 13 residues. V gave up 2 bases and J gave up 9 bases, with 11 bases separating them. The CDR3 loop reads CASSLQGLSEQFF. In DNA form, the CDR3 reads TGTGCCAGCAGCTTACAGGGATTGAGTGAGCAGTTCTTC. The full variable domain, in which reference TRBV7-9 and TRBJ2-1 provide the parts outside the CDR3, is DTGVSQNPRHKITKRGQNVTFRCDPISEHNRLYWYRQTLGQGPEFLTYFQNEAQLEKSRLLSDRFSAERPKGSFSTLEIQRTEQGDSAMYLCASSLQGLSEQFFGPGTRLTVL.